Many counts were recorded for the clone carrying this T cell receptor beta chain. MiXCR, run by TCRdb on the 5' RACE reads, gives a single entry per CDR3 protein. In the table there are tens of thousands of distinct CDR3 sequences, 3% to 5% of which are singletons. The data belong to a study of neurological immune-mediated disorders. Study overall: A relapsing-remitting course was seen in about 90% of the roughly 35 multiple sclerosis patients and a secondary progressive course in 3.

The V and J ends lost 8 bases and 3 bases, in that order; junction bases with no gene match: 13. The CDR3 is 16 amino acids. Germline loops: CDR1 ENHRY, CDR2 SYGVKD. This receptor was identified in a man aged 25-40 years with multiple sclerosis. Sample: PBMCs. This chain joins TRBV10-3 and TRBJ1-2, with 9 bases identical to TRBD1. CDR3 in DNA: TGTGCCATCTCCTACGGCGGGGGACAGGGTGACTATGGCTACACCTTC. This gives the protein CAISYGGGQGDYGYTF.